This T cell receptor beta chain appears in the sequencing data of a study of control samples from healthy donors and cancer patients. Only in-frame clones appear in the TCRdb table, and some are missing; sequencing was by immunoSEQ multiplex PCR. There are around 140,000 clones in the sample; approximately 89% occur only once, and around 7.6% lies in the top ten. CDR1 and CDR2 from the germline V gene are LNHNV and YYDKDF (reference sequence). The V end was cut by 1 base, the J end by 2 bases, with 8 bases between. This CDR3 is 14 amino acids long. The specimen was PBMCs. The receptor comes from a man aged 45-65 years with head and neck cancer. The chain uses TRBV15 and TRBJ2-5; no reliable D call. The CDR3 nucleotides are TGTGCCACCAGCAGAGCACCAGGACAAGAGACCCAGTACTTC. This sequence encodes CATSRAPGQETQYF. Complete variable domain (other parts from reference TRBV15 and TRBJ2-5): DAMVIQNPRYQVTQFGKPVTLSCSQTLNHNVMYWYQQKSSQAPKLLFHYYDKDFNNEADTPDNFQSRRPNTSFCFLDIRSPGLGDTAMYLCATSRAPGQETQYFGPGTRLLVL.